The rows below give T cell receptor beta chains drawn from one sample of a study of cytomegalovirus exposure and HLA in healthy donors. The protocol was immunoSEQ multiplex PCR, while the TCRdb copy is restricted to in-frame clones and leaves out a portion. The repertoire has about 160,000 clones, about 75% of them found once; the top ten carry almost 3%. Sequencing was performed on PBMCs. Source of these receptors: a woman in her 50s in good health and CMV-seropositive. CDR3s leave out the opening cysteine and the closing phenylalanine or tryptophan.

j_call v_call cdr3_aa
TRBJ1-6 TRBV18 ASSPQQGGANSPLH
TRBJ2-1 TRBV7-9 ASSPSSHHEQF
TRBJ2-2 TRBV10-3 AISGSGGPAGELF
TRBJ2-7 TRBV7-2 ASSPYLGEGEQY
TRBJ1-4 TRBV29-1 SVRTGGNEKLF
TRBJ2-7 TRBV15 ATSRGLGSEQY
TRBJ1-6 TRBV30 AWNSGLQNSPLH
TRBJ1-2 TRBV11-2 ASSSRRIDDLT
TRBJ2-7 TRBV2 ASTTGRGYEQY
TRBJ2-7 TRBV5-4 AYSGGGRYEQY
TRBJ1-2 TRBV15 ATSSRTGGYGYT